This is a list of T cell receptor beta chains from one sample in a study of vaccination effects on CD4 cells after COVID-19. No antigen is known for these receptors. Assay: immunoSEQ multiplex PCR; the TCRdb copy retains only in-frame clones and omits some. The sample holds about 54,000 clones, 65% to 90% seen once. Sequenced here: CD4+ T cells from PBMCs cultured with HCoV-229E spike peptides, sampled before COVID-19 vaccination. Receptors were obtained from a human donor who received a COVID-19 vaccine. Both conserved end residues are part of each CDR3. D genes are given only for firm matches. Size values are once, few and many counts, or a class for expanded clones, and some rows have none.

clone_size: -
d_call: -
v_call: TRBV7-8
j_call: TRBJ2-1
cdr3_nt: TGTGCCAGCAGCCGACGTCCCAGCCACAATGAGCAGTTCTTC
cdr3_aa: CASSRRPSHNEQFF

clone_size: once
d_call: -
v_call: TRBV19
j_call: TRBJ2-1
cdr3_nt: TGTGCCAGTAGTATCTCGGGCCCCGGACTTACCCTCGACAATGAGCAGTTCTTC
cdr3_aa: CASSISGPGLTLDNEQFF

clone_size: -
d_call: TRBD1
v_call: TRBV30
j_call: TRBJ2-3
cdr3_nt: TGTGCCTGGAGCGGGAACCGGGCCCTAGGGGGCCCAGATACGCAGTATTTT
cdr3_aa: CAWSGNRALGGPDTQYF

clone_size: -
d_call: -
v_call: TRBV7-3
j_call: TRBJ2-6
cdr3_nt: TGTGCCAGCAGCTTGGCCAGCTCTGGGGCCAACGTCCTGACTTTC
cdr3_aa: CASSLASSGANVLTF

clone_size: -
d_call: -
v_call: TRBV27
j_call: TRBJ2-2
cdr3_nt: TGTGCCAGCAGTTCGACAGGCGGAGCGGGCACCGGGGAGCTGTTTTTT
cdr3_aa: CASSSTGGAGTGELFF

clone_size: -
d_call: -
v_call: TRBV29-1
j_call: TRBJ1-2
cdr3_nt: TGCAGCGTTGAAACCGGCAGGCCCTACTATGGCTACACCTTC
cdr3_aa: CSVETGRPYYGYTF

clone_size: few
d_call: -
v_call: TRBV7-9
j_call: TRBJ2-2
cdr3_nt: TGTGCCAGCAGCTCTGCGGGGGCCGGCGGGGAGCTGTTTTTT
cdr3_aa: CASSSAGAGGELFF

clone_size: -
d_call: -
v_call: TRBV5-8
j_call: TRBJ2-1
cdr3_nt: TGTGCCAGCCCAAGCGACGGGAGCTCCTACAATGAGCAGTTCTTC
cdr3_aa: CASPSDGSSYNEQFF

clone_size: -
d_call: -
v_call: TRBV10-3
j_call: TRBJ1-3
cdr3_nt: TGTGCCATCAACGACGGAACCTCTGGAAACACCATATATTTT
cdr3_aa: CAINDGTSGNTIYF

clone_size: once
d_call: -
v_call: TRBV10-3
j_call: TRBJ2-5
cdr3_nt: TGTGCCATCAGTGAGTCGGCAGAAAGTCAAGAGACCCAGTACTTC
cdr3_aa: CAISESAESQETQYF

clone_size: -
d_call: -
v_call: TRBV6-1
j_call: TRBJ2-1
cdr3_nt: TGTGCCAGCAGTGAAACACGGGGAGAGCAGTTCTTC
cdr3_aa: CASSETRGEQFF

clone_size: -
d_call: -
v_call: TRBV4-3
j_call: TRBJ1-3
cdr3_nt: TGCGCCAGCAGCCAAGATTCCGGGCCTGGAAACACCATATATTTT
cdr3_aa: CASSQDSGPGNTIYF

clone_size: -
d_call: -
v_call: TRBV6-4
j_call: TRBJ1-2
cdr3_nt: TGTGCCAGCAGTGACTGGGGGGTCGGGGGCTACACCTTC
cdr3_aa: CASSDWGVGGYTF

clone_size: -
d_call: TRBD2
v_call: TRBV29-1
j_call: TRBJ2-5
cdr3_nt: TGCAGCGCATCTAGCGGGGACGAGACCCAGTACTTC
cdr3_aa: CSASSGDETQYF

clone_size: -
d_call: -
v_call: TRBV28
j_call: TRBJ1-5
cdr3_nt: TGTGCCAGCAGTTTTGGTAGTAGGGTCGGGCAGCCCCAGCATTTT
cdr3_aa: CASSFGSRVGQPQHF

clone_size: -
d_call: -
v_call: TRBV24-1
j_call: TRBJ2-6
cdr3_nt: TGTGCCACCGCCCTTGGGGGGACTGGGGCCAACGTCCTGACTTTC
cdr3_aa: CATALGGTGANVLTF

clone_size: -
d_call: -
v_call: TRBV12-3/TRBV12-4
j_call: TRBJ1-1
cdr3_nt: TGTGCCAGCGCGCCCAGGGCAGCTTTCTTT
cdr3_aa: CASAPRAAFF

clone_size: -
d_call: -
v_call: TRBV9
j_call: TRBJ2-1
cdr3_nt: TGTGCCAGCAGCGTAGTGGTGGGGGGGGGCAGGAACAATGAGCAGTTCTTC
cdr3_aa: CASSVVVGGGRNNEQFF

clone_size: -
d_call: -
v_call: TRBV6-5
j_call: TRBJ2-1
cdr3_nt: TGTGCCAGCAGTATGGGGACGGGTAATAAGCAGTTCTTC
cdr3_aa: CASSMGTGNKQFF

clone_size: -
d_call: -
v_call: TRBV3-1/TRBV3-2
j_call: TRBJ1-2
cdr3_nt: TGTGCCAGCAGCCAAGATTGGGACCGGGACTATGGCTACACCTTC
cdr3_aa: CASSQDWDRDYGYTF

clone_size: -
d_call: TRBD2
v_call: TRBV10-2
j_call: TRBJ2-1
cdr3_nt: TGCGCCAGCAAGAAGACTAGCGGCGGAGGGAATGAGCAGTTCTTC
cdr3_aa: CASKKTSGGGNEQFF

clone_size: -
d_call: -
v_call: TRBV24-1
j_call: TRBJ2-5
cdr3_nt: TGTGCCACCAGTGATTTTACAGTCGGACAAGAGACCCAGTACTTC
cdr3_aa: CATSDFTVGQETQYF

clone_size: few
d_call: -
v_call: TRBV7-3
j_call: TRBJ2-3
cdr3_nt: TGTGCCAGCAGCTTAAGGGTTAGCCCAGATACGCAGTATTTT
cdr3_aa: CASSLRVSPDTQYF

clone_size: -
d_call: TRBD1
v_call: TRBV6-5
j_call: TRBJ1-4
cdr3_nt: TGTGCCGGTAGGACAGGGCGAGGAGAAAAACTGTTTTTT
cdr3_aa: CAGRTGRGEKLFF

clone_size: -
d_call: -
v_call: TRBV2
j_call: TRBJ2-1
cdr3_nt: TGTGCCAGCAGTGAATTCGGGCTGTCATACAATGAGCAGTTCTTC
cdr3_aa: CASSEFGLSYNEQFF

clone_size: -
d_call: TRBD2
v_call: TRBV28
j_call: TRBJ2-5
cdr3_nt: TGTGCCAGCAGTTTATTCGGGACTAGCGGGGGGGTGAAAGAGACCCAGTACTTC
cdr3_aa: CASSLFGTSGGVKETQYF

clone_size: -
d_call: -
v_call: TRBV30
j_call: TRBJ1-1
cdr3_nt: TGTGCCTGGAGTCAAGGACAGCACACTGAAGCTTTCTTT
cdr3_aa: CAWSQGQHTEAFF

clone_size: -
d_call: -
v_call: TRBV19
j_call: TRBJ2-5
cdr3_nt: TGTGCCAGTAGCCTATATGCGGGCCTTAAACAAGAGACCCAGTACTTC
cdr3_aa: CASSLYAGLKQETQYF

clone_size: -
d_call: -
v_call: TRBV6-2/TRBV6-3
j_call: TRBJ1-1
cdr3_nt: TGTGCCAGCAGTTACCTTCTGAGCGGGAGTGAAGCTTTCTTT
cdr3_aa: CASSYLLSGSEAFF

clone_size: -
d_call: -
v_call: TRBV6-2/TRBV6-3
j_call: TRBJ2-1
cdr3_nt: TGTGCCAGCAGTTACTCGTCGACAGCATACAATGAGCAGTTCTTC
cdr3_aa: CASSYSSTAYNEQFF

clone_size: -
d_call: TRBD1
v_call: TRBV10-3
j_call: TRBJ1-1
cdr3_nt: TGTGCCATCAGTGTATCGAACAGGGGGAACACTGAAGCTTTCTTT
cdr3_aa: CAISVSNRGNTEAFF

clone_size: -
d_call: TRBD1
v_call: TRBV24-1
j_call: TRBJ1-2
cdr3_nt: TGTGCCACCAGTGACAACCGGGACAGGGACAAGGGCTACACCTTC
cdr3_aa: CATSDNRDRDKGYTF

clone_size: -
d_call: TRBD2
v_call: TRBV5-1
j_call: TRBJ2-3
cdr3_nt: TGCGCCAGCAGCTCCCTAACGGGGGGTGGGACAGATACGCAGTATTTT
cdr3_aa: CASSSLTGGGTDTQYF